This T cell receptor beta chain was identified during a study of cytomegalovirus exposure and HLA in healthy donors listed by TCRdb under 2017. Some background on the complete study: According to an earlier analysis of around 600 of the donors, about 170 million T cells yielded approximately 120 million unique TCR beta sequences and 276 Gb of sequence data. Roughly 300 gigabases of sequencing data and tens of millions of unique TCR sequences were included in an early release covering several hundred HLA-typed donors. Of the approximately 370 genotyped donors, over 80% were placed in the genetic ancestry cluster associated with self-reported Caucasian donors. The aim of the study was to test whether cataloging public T cell receptors could identify signatures of past pathogen exposure. The study profiled the T cell repertoires of hundreds of subjects by immunosequencing and related them to cytomegalovirus serostatus. Besides the first cohort of 666 subjects, a separate validation cohort made up of some 110 different subjects was used. The study combined high-throughput TCR immunosequencing, statistical association of individual TCRs with disease status, and machine learning to predict cytomegalovirus infection status. A later analysis re-examined previously published TCR beta repertoires from around 670 donors and added high-resolution HLA genotyping to investigate patterns of TCR occurrence. Rather than drawing on any new phenotypic data, the later analysis identified candidate immune exposures from TCR beta sequences and the way those sequences occurred across donors. In an earlier analysis of a few hundred of the donors, high-throughput TCR beta sequencing was used to judge whether each TCR beta V gene segment behaved as functional or pseudogenic. Donor age, sex, ethnicity and CMV serostatus were compiled together with the repertoire data. Genome-wide SNP genotypes for about 60% of the 666 donors were used in a later genetic analysis, which treated that subset as a discovery cohort. All discovery cohort repertoires had been generated on a single sequencing platform. Class I and class II HLA loci were covered by the typing at four-digit resolution. Typing coverage differed by locus: A, B, C, DRB1 and DQB1 were typed in roughly 629-640 donors, DQA1 in 500 to 550, DPA1 in approximately 610, and DPB1 in roughly 450. A handful of DR-DQ haplotypes were treated as single units for association and clustering because of strong linkage in the cohort. Among approximately 370 genotyped donors of the cohort, an average of about 220,000 unique TCR beta nucleotide sequences was sequenced per donor, of which roughly 17% were non-productive. Study-level results and caveats: The only immune exposure information available for the cohort was CMV serostatus. Several of the top co-occurrence clusters appeared to be linked to parvovirus B19, influenza, CMV and Epstein-Barr virus, according to a later analysis. Over 15 rarely observed V segments, including chromosome 9 orphons, were excluded from the earlier analysis of several hundred of the donors because counts were too low. In vitro tests confirmed that three of the cytomegalovirus-associated TCR beta chains recognize cytomegalovirus antigens. Most TCR sequences were observed very rarely across donors, whereas some public TCRs were present in many individuals. In this cohort, only TCR beta chains were sequenced, and detectable features were limited by the absence of alpha or paired-chain data. Correlated functional status among segregating V segments might reflect linkage disequilibrium, but an unknown experimental factor could not be ruled out. An association between a missense DCLRE1C variant and V-gene and J-gene trimming of TCR beta chains was found in a later genetic analysis and replicated in an independent cohort. Because some donors lacked HLA typing at each locus, the association tests relied only on the typed subset. The sequencing pipeline was judged likely to have produced a cluster of highly shared sequence variants as a technical artifact. A later genetic analysis reported fewer N-insertions in productive TCRs among donors in an Asian-associated ancestry cluster than the roughly 700-donor mean. The classifier was reported to diagnose cytomegalovirus status with high specificity and sensitivity in both the original cohort and the validation cohort. A further reported finding was that TCR beta sequences accurately predicted the HLA-A and HLA-B alleles for most subjects in the first cohort. The presence/absence analyses assumed that sequencing depth was roughly uniform across donors, and that assumption may not be true. Broadly in line with IMGT annotations, most TCR beta V segments showed up in productive rearrangements about 90% or about 30% of the time in an earlier analysis of several hundred of the donors. The authors suggested that the approach could potentially be extended to other disease states and immunological phenotypes. A later analysis found that most CMV-associated TCR beta chains appeared HLA-restricted, with HLA associations seemingly driven largely by CMV exposure. A later analysis found that HLA-associated TCR beta chains were more clonally expanded and had lower generation probabilities than equally common non-associated chains. When HLA alleles, especially DR and DQ, strongly co-occurred, TCR associations were difficult to assign to individual alleles. In a later analysis, the rate of TCR association differed among HLA loci, with DRB1 alleles having the most associated TCRs and HLA-C alleles having the fewest. In a later analysis, around 15,000 TCR beta sequences were associated with specific HLA alleles at a false discovery rate of 0.05. The 87-base-pair reads could not distinguish some IMGT-functional V segments, including TRBV6-2 and TRBV6-3, so those segments were excluded. The study gave a list of 150 to 200 TCR beta chains associated with cytomegalovirus.

From a lookup of the germline V gene, CDR1 and CDR2 are SGHTA and FQGNSA. CDR3 length: 13 amino acids, cysteine to phenylalanine. The read is trimmed to its CDR3 DNA, 39 bases read in frame from base 1. V is trimmed back by 5 bases and J by 7 bases, and the junction contains 8 bases that no gene match accounts for. As for this clone: This receptor's antigen is unknown. Per-base qualities were not stored, and no clone one base away is much larger.

The cohort comprised around 700 healthy bone marrow donors. All cohort members were sampled while nominally healthy, although unrecorded immune exposures were likely present. The donor was CMV seronegative and belonged to the group of over 350 seronegative cohort members. A peripheral blood sample was provided by each donor, and peripheral blood mononuclear cells were used for TCR beta sequencing. Genomic DNA was extracted from the blood cell samples with the Qiagen DNeasy Blood Extraction Kit. Receptor amplification or capture employed the immunoSEQ multiplex PCR assay. The multiplex PCR relied on a mix of 60 forward primers for TCR Vbeta segments and 13 reverse primers for TCR Jbeta segments. The CDR3 region of rearranged TCR beta genes was amplified from genomic DNA with a multiplex PCR assay. Amplified TCR beta libraries were sequenced as 87-base-pair reads on the Illumina HiSeq System. The original pipeline was this. In a later analysis, around 80 million unique TCR beta chains were counted across the 666 repertoires, and roughly 9.9 million of these chains were shared by at least two donors. Raw reads were error-corrected and collapsed into unique sequences with a nearest-neighbor algorithm that merged closely related sequences to remove PCR and sequencing errors. To assign V, D and J gene segments, CDR3 sequences were aligned to IMGT reference sequences. For a sequence to be retained, at least a six-nucleotide match to both a V gene segment and a J gene segment was required. Rearrangements were classified as productive when the CDR3 lacked stop codons and remained in frame with V and J, and all other rearrangements were classified as non-productive. CDR3 was defined according to IMGT convention as the region running from the second conserved V-encoded cysteine to the conserved J-encoded phenylalanine. In an earlier analysis of around 640 of the donors, sequences lacking an unambiguous match to a single V gene segment were excluded. In an earlier analysis of 587 of the donors, V segments were called functional above 56.7% productive rearrangements and were called segregating when the between-donor standard deviation exceeded 5%. A statistical classification framework was developed to diagnose cytomegalovirus status using the catalog of TCR beta chain sequences. In a later analysis, V and J genes were assigned by comparing TCR nucleotide sequences against IMGT/GENE-DB human TR gene sequences. A later analysis assigned CDR3 sequences and most-parsimonious VDJ recombination scenarios with the TCRdist pipeline. In a later analysis, every TCR beta chain was defined by the combination of its CDR3 amino acid sequence and its V-gene family, and reads without a unique V-gene family were dropped. As a way to deal with suspected cross-contamination and a sequencing artifact, a later analysis dropped over 550 nucleotide sequences that were highly shared and had low generation probability. A later analysis calculated a clonal expansion index for each public chain from normalized within-repertoire ranks of inferred template counts. Generation probabilities in a later analysis came from a VDJ recombination model fitted to out-of-frame rearrangements, and those results were checked against IGoR. A later analysis scored TCR-TCR, TCR-HLA and TCR-CMV co-occurrence with hypergeometric tests, applying a repertoire-size bias correction to TCR pairs. False discovery rates were estimated in a later analysis by permuting HLA or CMV assignments 20 times. In a later analysis, co-occurring TCRs were grouped with DBSCAN, and TCRdist sequence similarity was added when clustering was performed within HLA-allele-positive subsets. For co-occurrence clustering, repertoires with fewer than 30,000 or more than 120,000 public chains were excluded, along with several repertoires with anomalous nucleotide sharing. As stored in TCRdb, this immuneACCESS dataset retains in-frame rearrangements with V and J assigned. A fraction of the clones does not appear; measured against another copy, unresolved V genes explain less than half of the discrepancy, and the remainder lacks a known reason. Clone size and V and J calls were adopted from that table, with D and trimming inferred from the DNA. This sample holds about 180,000 clones; around 80% were observed only once. Around 0.46% of the sample goes to the ten largest clones.

The specimen sequenced was PBMCs. The rearrangement combines TRBV7-2 with TRBJ2-7; 7 middle bases align to TRBD1. The sequence derives from a woman aged 45-60 years in good health and CMV-seronegative. The nucleotides read TGTGCCAGCAGCCTAAACAGGGGTGGGGAGCAGTACTTC. Its protein product is CASSLNRGGEQYF.